This entry features one TCR beta chain sequence. No antigen is known for it. These data come from a study of OX40 agonist ivuxolimab in advanced cancers. Study as a whole: Patients were roughly 83% male with ages about 20 to 79, mean approximately 62.

The CDR3 spans 15 residues. CDR1 MGHRA and CDR2 YSYEKL come from the germline V gene. V was cut by 0 bases and J by 3 bases, with 12 bases left in between. Some clones are missing from TCRdb's copy, which holds only in-frame ones; the method was immunoSEQ multiplex PCR. The data show about 40,000 clones, more than 75% seen once. General observations from the study: Some nonresponders additionally presented with little normalized T-cell clonal expansion. Clonal expansion from baseline to week 6 occurred in both CD4+ and CD8+ T cells.

This TCR derives from an adult with an advanced solid tumor such as melanoma, head and neck, liver or kidney cancer. Sequencing used CD4+ or CD8+ T cells sorted from blood, obtained in a trial of the OX40 agonist ivuxolimab. The chain links TRBV4-1 to TRBJ2-7; maybe TRBD1 (6 bases). The CDR3 spells CASSQDRQGIYEQYF. The CDR3 DNA reads TGCGCCAGCAGCCAAGATCGGCAGGGGATCTACGAGCAGTACTTC.